A single sample gave rise to the 10 T cell receptor beta chains below, sequenced in a study of T cell responses to AZD1222 COVID-19 vaccine. Here immunoSEQ multiplex PCR was the method, and the copy in TCRdb shows in-frame clones only, minus some. This table holds 100,000 or so clones, approximately 88% found once. This specimen was peripheral blood, taken on day 0 of AZD1222 vaccination. These receptors came from an adult in good health.

The J gene is TRBJ2-3, the V gene TRBV11-2; D is unresolved. Germline V gene sequence: CDR1 SGHAT, CDR2 FQNNGV. This CDR3 has 13 amino acids. V was trimmed by 5 bases and J by 2 bases, leaving 8 bases between them. CDR3 sequence reads: CASSQWDTDTQYF. The CDR3 nucleotides read TGTGCCAGCAGCCAATGGGACACAGATACGCAGTATTTT. Full variable domain (missing parts from reference TRBV11-2 and TRBJ2-3): EAGVAQSPRYKIIEKRQSVAFWCNPISGHATLYWYQQILGQGPKLLIQFQNNGVVDDSQLPKDRFSAERLKGVDSTLKIQPAKLEDSAVYLCASSQWDTDTQYFGPGTRLTVL.

This chain uses TRBV11-2 with TRBJ1-5; no definite D call. The CDR3 runs to 14 residues. Germline CDR1 reads SGHAT; CDR2 reads FQNNGV. Trimming removed 4 bases at V and 5 bases at J, with 12 bases between. CDR3 bases: TGTGCCAGCAGCTCCGCGGGAGGGTATCAGCCCCAGCATTTT. Its translation: CASSSAGGYQPQHF. Looking up the rest from reference TRBV11-2 and TRBJ1-5 gives the full variable domain: EAGVAQSPRYKIIEKRQSVAFWCNPISGHATLYWYQQILGQGPKLLIQFQNNGVVDDSQLPKDRFSAERLKGVDSTLKIQPAKLEDSAVYLCASSSAGGYQPQHFGDGTRLSIL.

The chain combines TRBV12-1 with TRBJ2-2; TRBD2 was called by the table and not checked on the DNA. TRBV12-1 is a pseudogene locus. CDR3 length: 18 amino acids. CDR3 coding DNA: TGTGCCAGCAGCTTGACTAGCGGGGGTCCGTCGAACACCGGGGAGCTGTTTTTT. Encoded protein: CASSLTSGGPSNTGELFF.

The rearrangement joins TRBV5-4 to TRBJ2-6, with 7 bases aligning to TRBD1. This CDR3 region has 16 residues. The J segment lost 4 bases and the V segment lost 4 bases, leaving 8 bases of the junction unmatched. Germline-derived CDR1 and CDR2 are SGHNT and YYREEE (reference sequence). This CDR3 reads CASSQGQAPGANVLTF. CDR3 DNA: TGTGCCAGCAGCCAAGGACAGGCCCCCGGGGCCAACGTCCTGACTTTC.

V is TRBV29-1 and J is TRBJ1-2, with D possibly TRBD1 on 5 matching bases. The CDR3 runs to 12 residues. V lost 7 bases and J 3 bases, leaving 12 bases between the germline ends. CDR1 and CDR2 from the germline V gene are SQVTM and ANQGSEA. This chain's CDR3 is CSGSGTDYGYTF. DNA for the CDR3: TGCAGCGGATCCGGGACGGACTATGGCTACACCTTC.

The V and J genes are TRBV2 and TRBJ1-2, with 8 positions matching TRBD1. J lost 6 bases, V lost 5 bases, and 8 bases had no gene match. This CDR3 is built from 14 residues. Germline lookup yields CDR1 SNHLY and CDR2 FYNNEI. CDR3 sequence: CASSPRTGWNGYTF. DNA of the CDR3: TGTGCCAGCAGTCCCCGGACAGGGTGGAATGGCTACACCTTC.

The chain is built from TRBV3-1 (or the pseudogene TRBV3-2) and TRBJ1-2; weak D call: TRBD1 (5 bases). The V end lost 6 bases, the J end lost 3 bases, and 11 bases lay between the germline ends. This CDR3 spans 13 amino acids. CDR1 and CDR2 (germline): LGHDT, YNNKEL (reference sequence). CDR3 residues: CASSPRADYGYTF. The CDR3 DNA follows: TGTGCCAGCAGTCCCAGGGCTGACTATGGCTACACCTTC.

CDR3 residues: CASSLVGGGTGELFF. DNA of the CDR3: TGCGCCAGCAGCTTGGTAGGAGGGGGCACCGGGGAGCTGTTTTTT. This sequence joins TRBV5-1 and TRBJ2-2; D may correspond to TRBD1 or TRBD2 (6 bases each). V was trimmed by 0 bases and J by 4 bases, leaving 10 bases between them. CDR1 and CDR2 from the germline V gene are SGHRS and YFSETQ. The length of the CDR3 is 15 residues.

The chain couples TRBV12-3 or TRBV12-4 to TRBJ2-2; 7 nucleotides align to TRBD1. The CDR3 loop spans 13 amino acids. Trimming cost V 6 bases and J 6 bases; bases outside gene matches: 4. CDR3 bases: TGTGCCAGCAGGGGACAGTCCCCCGGGGAGCTGTTTTTT. It is translated as CASRGQSPGELFF.

V usage is TRBV7-8 and J usage is TRBJ2-3, with 15 bases that match TRBD2. Trimming cost V 4 bases and J 6 bases; bases outside gene matches: 14. The CDR3 is made up of 19 amino acids. The germline gives CDR1 SGHVS, CDR2 FQNEAQ. The DNA of the CDR3 is TGTGCCAGCAGCTCGACCGGGACTAGCGGGAGGAGAGTAGGGGATACGCAGTATTTT. Translated, it gives CASSSTGTSGRRVGDTQYF. The full variable domain, rest sourced from reference TRBV7-8 and TRBJ2-3, is GAGVSQSPRYKVAKRGQDVALRCDPISGHVSLFWYQQALGQGPEFLTYFQNEAQLDKSGLPSDRFFAERPEGSVSTLKIQRTQQEDSAVYLCASSSTGTSGRRVGDTQYFGPGTRLTVL.